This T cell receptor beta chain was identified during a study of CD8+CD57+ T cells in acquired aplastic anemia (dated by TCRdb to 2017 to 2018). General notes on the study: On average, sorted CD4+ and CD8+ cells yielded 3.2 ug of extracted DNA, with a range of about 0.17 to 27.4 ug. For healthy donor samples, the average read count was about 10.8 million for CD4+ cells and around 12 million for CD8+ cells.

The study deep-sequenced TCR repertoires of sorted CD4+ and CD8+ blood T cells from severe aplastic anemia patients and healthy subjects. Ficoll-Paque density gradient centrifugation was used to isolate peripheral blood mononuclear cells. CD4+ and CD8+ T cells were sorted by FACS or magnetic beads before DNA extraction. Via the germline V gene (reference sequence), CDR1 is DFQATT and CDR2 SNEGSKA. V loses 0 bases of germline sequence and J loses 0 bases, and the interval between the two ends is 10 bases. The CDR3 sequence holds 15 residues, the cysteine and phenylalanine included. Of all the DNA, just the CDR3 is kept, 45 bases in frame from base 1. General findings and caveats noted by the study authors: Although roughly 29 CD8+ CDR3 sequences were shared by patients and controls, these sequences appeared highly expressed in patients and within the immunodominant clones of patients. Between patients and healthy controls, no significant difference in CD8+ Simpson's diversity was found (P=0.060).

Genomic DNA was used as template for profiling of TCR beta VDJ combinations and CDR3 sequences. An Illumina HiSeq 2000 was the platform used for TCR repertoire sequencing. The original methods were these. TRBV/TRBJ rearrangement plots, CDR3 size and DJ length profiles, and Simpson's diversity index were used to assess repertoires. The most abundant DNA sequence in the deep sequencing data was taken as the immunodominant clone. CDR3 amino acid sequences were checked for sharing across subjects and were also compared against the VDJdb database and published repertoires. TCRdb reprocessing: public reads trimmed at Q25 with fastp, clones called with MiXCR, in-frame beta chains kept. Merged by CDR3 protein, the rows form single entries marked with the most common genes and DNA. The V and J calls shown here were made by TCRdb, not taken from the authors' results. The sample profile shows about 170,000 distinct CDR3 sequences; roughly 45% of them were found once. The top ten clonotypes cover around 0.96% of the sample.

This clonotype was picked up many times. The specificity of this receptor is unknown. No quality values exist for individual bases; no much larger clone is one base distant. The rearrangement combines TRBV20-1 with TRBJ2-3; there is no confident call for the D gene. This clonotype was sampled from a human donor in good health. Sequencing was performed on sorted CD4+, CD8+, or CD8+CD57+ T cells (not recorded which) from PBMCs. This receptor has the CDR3 CSARDSTRSTDTQYF. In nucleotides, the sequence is TGCAGTGCTAGAGATTCGACACGCAGCACAGATACGCAGTATTTT.